In its sample, the clone carrying this TCR beta chain was seen many times. The length of the CDR3 is 15 residues. CDR1 and CDR2 (germline): SGDLS, YYNGEE. V was clipped by 0 bases and J by 2 bases, with 9 bases between them. This entry comes from a study of CD8+CD57+ T cells in acquired aplastic anemia. Study background: The mean DNA yield obtained from sorted CD4+ and CD8+ cells came to around 3 ug.

Flow cytometry had shown expanded CD8+CD57+ cells in the patients chosen for sequencing. Patient blood was sampled before any therapy had been received. Genomic DNA, serving as template, underwent TCR beta VDJ and CDR3 profiling. TCRdb reprocessed the reads via MiXCR and lists one record per CDR3 protein. This repertoire shows 150,000 to 200,000 distinct CDR3 sequences, roughly 48% found once; its top ten account for around 2.9%. This TCR came from a human donor with aplastic anemia. V is TRBV9 and J is TRBJ2-1; perhaps TRBD2 as D (6 bases). Material for sequencing was sorted CD4+, CD8+, or CD8+CD57+ T cells (not recorded which) from PBMCs. Here the CDR3 reads CASSVVASAYNEQFF. For the CDR3, the DNA is TGTGCCAGCAGCGTAGTAGCTAGCGCCTACAATGAGCAGTTCTTC.